The 2 T cell receptor beta chains reported below all come from one sample, sequenced in a study of CD8 T cells in ankylosing spondylitis. Each CDR3 protein is one row after TCRdb ran MiXCR on the 5' RACE reads. The data contain fewer than 350,000 distinct CDR3 sequences, around a tenth of them seen just once; the ten biggest clones take up roughly 9.2%. What was sequenced was blood, either unsorted or a sorted T cell fraction (not recorded which). The receptors were gathered from a female donor with ankylosing spondylitis or in good health (not recorded which).

To note about this clonotype: A much larger clone is a single base away; this may be a read error. The CDR3 DNA is TGTGCCAGCAGTCACGGGGGCGGAAACGAGCAGTACTTC. This encodes CASSHGGGNEQYF. The chain combines TRBV28 with TRBJ2-7; D may match TRBD1 or TRBD2 (6 bases each). CDR1 and CDR2 from the germline V gene are MDHEN and SYDVKM. The CDR3 is 13 amino acids. V was trimmed by 5 bases and J by 5 bases, leaving 13 bases between them.

This clonotype appeared many times. The chain employs TRBV5-1 and TRBJ2-2, with D possibly matching TRBD1 (6 bases). Germline V gene lookup returns CDR1 SGHRS and CDR2 YFSETQ. CDR3 length: 18 amino acids. V was trimmed by 0 bases and J by 1 base, leaving 16 bases between them. The CDR3 sequence: CASSLVIEGVMNTGELFF. DNA of the CDR3: TGCGCCAGCAGCTTGGTAATTGAGGGGGTAATGAACACCGGGGAGCTGTTTTTT. Using reference TRBV5-1 and TRBJ2-2 for the parts outside the CDR3, the full variable domain is KAGVTQTPRYLIKTRGQQVTLSCSPISGHRSVSWYQQTPGQGLQFLFEYFSETQRNKGNFPGRFSGRQFSNSRSEMNVSTLELGDSALYLCASSLVIEGVMNTGELFFGEGSRLTVL.